These 13 T cell receptor beta chains share one sample of origin, sequenced in a study of blood T cells in healthy people across ages. Primed by a sample-barcoded 5' primer and a J-beta primer mix, a second PCR proceeded for 7 to 11 cycles. TCRdb used MiXCR to reprocess the 5' RACE reads, holding one entry per CDR3 protein. The top ten clones hold 3% of a sample with approximately 780,000 distinct CDR3 sequences, around 24% of them seen once. Separately, the same data were catalogued under a study of T cells of mothers and their children.

What was sequenced was blood. These receptors were taken from a boy aged 5-17 years in good health.

V usage is TRBV7-2 and J usage is TRBJ2-1; 8 bases line up with TRBD2. With 5 bases clipped from V and 10 bases from J, the junction kept 10 bases outside the gene matches. This CDR3 is 14 amino acids long. Germline V gene data show CDR1 as SGHTA and CDR2 as FQGNSA. The CDR3 DNA is TGTGCCAGCAGCCCCGGGACTAGTTTTAACGAGCAGTTCTTC. As protein: CASSPGTSFNEQFF.

V usage is TRBV13 and J usage is TRBJ2-5; 10 bases fit TRBD2. V lost 6 bases and J lost 11; bases outside the gene matches: 15. This CDR3 is built from 15 residues. Germline V gene lookup returns CDR1 PRHDT and CDR2 FYEKMQ (reference sequence). The chain's CDR3 is CASSLSGGPLVGQYF. The CDR3 coding sequence is TGTGCCAGCAGTCTTAGCGGGGGGCCGCTGGTAGGGCAGTACTTC.

V is TRBV5-1 and J is TRBJ2-7; 14 nucleotides line up with TRBD2. The germline V gene has CDR1 SGHRS and CDR2 YFSETQ. Trimming removed 8 bases from V and 6 bases from J; junction bases left unmatched: 16. The CDR3 spans 17 residues. The DNA for the CDR3 is TGCGCCAGTGCTAGCGGCACGACTAGCGGGAGGGGTGGCGAGCAGTACTTC. Translation gives CASASGTTSGRGGEQYF.

Worth noting for this clonotype: Compared with germline, one end of the junction differs, possibly owing to a read error. The gene calls are TRBV7-6 and TRBJ2-1; the D is unclear. Germline V gene lookup returns CDR1 SGHVS and CDR2 FNYEAQ. The CDR3 length is 14 residues. The CDR3 is CTSSFSPEDGEQFF. For the CDR3, the DNA is TGTACCAGCAGCTTCTCTCCGGAAGATGGTGAGCAGTTCTTC.

The J gene is TRBJ2-5, the V gene TRBV20-1; TRBD1 agrees at 12 bases. CDR1 is DFQATT, CDR2 SNEGSKA, per germline (reference sequence). The CDR3 has 18 amino acids. Trimming took 5 bases from V and 5 from J; bases not matched to a gene: 18. The CDR3: CSALSSGTGGAGSETQYF. The CDR3 DNA sequence: TGCAGTGCTCTTTCGTCGGGGACAGGGGGCGCCGGAAGTGAGACCCAGTACTTC.

DNA for the CDR3: TGCGCCAGCAGCTCCTCTAGCGGGAGCTACAATGAGCAGTTCTTC. Amino acids: CASSSSSGSYNEQFF. The J gene is TRBJ2-1, the V gene TRBV5-1, with 10 bases identical to TRBD2. CDR3 length: 15 amino acids. Germline V gives CDR1 SGHRS, CDR2 YFSETQ. Trimming cost V 3 bases and J 3 bases; bases outside gene matches: 3.

The CDR3 region is CASSLEYGSEQYF. DNA for the CDR3: TGTGCCAGCAGCTTAGAATACGGTTCCGAGCAGTACTTC. The chain employs TRBV11-3 and TRBJ2-7; D remains unclear. This CDR3 spans 13 amino acids. CDR1 SGHNT and CDR2 YENEEA come from the germline V gene. The ends were cut back, 0 bases at V and 6 bases at J, with 9 bases in the middle.

The chain joins TRBV3-1 to TRBJ2-5; TRBD2 agrees at 8 bases. The CDR3 consists of 15 residues. Germline V lookup: CDR1 LGHDT, CDR2 YNNKEL (reference sequence). V was clipped by 1 base and J by 2 bases; unmatched bases: 3. The CDR3 nucleotides are TGTGCCAGCAGCCAAGTCCGGGGGGGACAAGAGACCCAGTACTTC. Protein sequence: CASSQVRGGQETQYF.

J is TRBJ1-2 and V is TRBV27; maybe TRBD1 (6 bases). Between the trimmed V and J ends, which lost 6 bases and 1 base, there was a span of 15 bases. This CDR3 has 15 residues. The V gene's germline CDR1 is MNHEY and CDR2 SMNVEV (reference sequence). CDR3: CASRGGGSLNYGYTF. CDR3 bases: TGTGCCAGCAGGGGGGGGGGCAGCCTTAACTATGGCTACACCTTC.

A note on this clonotype: A junction end diverges from the germline sequence, so it may reflect a read error. J is TRBJ2-2 and V is TRBV11-2; tentatively, D is TRBD2 (6 bases). This CDR3 region has 12 residues. Germline-derived CDR1 and CDR2 are SGHAT and FQNNGV. The CDR3 loop is CASSLHPGGLFF. Written as DNA, the CDR3 is TGTGCCAGCAGCTTACATCCCGGGGGGCTGTTTTTT. The full variable domain, rest sourced from reference TRBV11-2 and TRBJ2-2, is EAGVAQSPRYKIIEKRQSVAFWCNPISGHATLYWYQQILGQGPKLLIQFQNNGVVDDSQLPKDRFSAERLKGVDSTLKIQPAKLEDSAVYLCASSLHPGGLFFGEGSRLTVL.

This clonotype has more than one count but fewer than ten. The J gene is TRBJ2-3, the V gene TRBV7-9; TRBD1 aligns across 9 bases. The CDR3 loop spans 15 amino acids. Germline CDR1 is SEHNR and CDR2 is FQNEAQ (reference sequence). Unmatched junction bases numbered 7, after V lost 4 bases and J lost 5 bases. CDR3 nucleotide sequence: TGTGCCAGCAGCTCACAGGGGGCGTGGGTAGATACGCAGTATTTT. Translating gives CASSSQGAWVDTQYF.

This clonotype was detected only a few times. The chain links TRBV12-3 or TRBV12-4 to TRBJ1-4; D gene ambiguous. The CDR3 totals 13 residues. Trimming stripped 6 bases from V and 0 bases from J, with 5 bases between. The DNA for the CDR3 is TGTGCCAGCAGGCAAACAACTAATGAAAAACTGTTTTTT. Encoded protein: CASRQTTNEKLFF.

This clonotype was observed a handful of times. The V gene is TRBV20-1, the J gene TRBJ1-4; D gene ambiguous. The CDR3 is 15 amino acids. Looked up from germline, CDR1 is DFQATT and CDR2 is SNEGSKA (reference sequence). Trimming removed 0 bases from V and 0 bases from J, with 8 bases in between. The CDR3 region is CSAREWISTNEKLFF. CDR3 in DNA: TGCAGTGCTAGAGAATGGATTTCAACTAATGAAAAACTGTTTTTT.